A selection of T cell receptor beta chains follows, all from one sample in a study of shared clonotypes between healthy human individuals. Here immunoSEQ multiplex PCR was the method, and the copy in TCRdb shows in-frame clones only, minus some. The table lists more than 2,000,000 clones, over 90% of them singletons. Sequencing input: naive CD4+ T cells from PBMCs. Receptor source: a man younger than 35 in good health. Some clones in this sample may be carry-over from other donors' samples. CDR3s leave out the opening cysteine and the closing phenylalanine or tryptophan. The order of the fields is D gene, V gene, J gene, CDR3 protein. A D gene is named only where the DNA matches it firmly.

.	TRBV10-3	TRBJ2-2	AIRAELAGELF
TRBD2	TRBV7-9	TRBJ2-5	ASSFGLRGGQY
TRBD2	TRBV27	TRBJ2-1	ASSFVSSGAGEQF
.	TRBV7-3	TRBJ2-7	ASRFSRDSYEQY
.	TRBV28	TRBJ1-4	ASSVGALNEKLF
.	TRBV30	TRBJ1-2	ASSPQNYGYT
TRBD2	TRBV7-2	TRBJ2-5	ASFSQREGETQY
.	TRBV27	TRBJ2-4	ASSDSGLAKNIQY
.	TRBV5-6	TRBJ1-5	ASSLYGGPQH
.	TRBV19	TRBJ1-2	ASSIVIRTDYGYT
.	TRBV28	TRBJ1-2	ASSSTGVFHYGYT
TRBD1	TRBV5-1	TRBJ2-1	ASSLAQGDSEQF
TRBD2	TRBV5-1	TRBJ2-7	ASSQGLAGAYEQY
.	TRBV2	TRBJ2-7	ASSATSTEQY
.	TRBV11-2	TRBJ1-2	ASSLQARLYGYT
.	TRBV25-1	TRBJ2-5	ASSDPDSQETQY
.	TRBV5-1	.	ASSFGSAYEQY
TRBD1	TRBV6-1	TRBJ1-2	ASSSRGQSYGYT
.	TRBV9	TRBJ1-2	ASSVEAIGDYGYT